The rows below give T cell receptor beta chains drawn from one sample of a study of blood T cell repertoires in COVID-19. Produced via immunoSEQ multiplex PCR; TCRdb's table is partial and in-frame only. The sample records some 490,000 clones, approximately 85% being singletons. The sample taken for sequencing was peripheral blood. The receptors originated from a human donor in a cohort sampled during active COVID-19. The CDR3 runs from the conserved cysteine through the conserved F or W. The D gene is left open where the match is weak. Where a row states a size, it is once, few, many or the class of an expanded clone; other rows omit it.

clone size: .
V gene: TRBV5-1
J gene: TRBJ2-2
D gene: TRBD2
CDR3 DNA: TGCGCCAGCAGCTTATGGACTAGCGGGAGATTGAACACCGGGGAGCTGTTTTTT
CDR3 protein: CASSLWTSGRLNTGELFF

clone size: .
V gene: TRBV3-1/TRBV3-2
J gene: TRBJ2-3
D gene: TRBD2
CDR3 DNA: TGTGCCAGCAGAATAGCGGGAGGCCCCGATACGCAGTATTTT
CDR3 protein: CASRIAGGPDTQYF

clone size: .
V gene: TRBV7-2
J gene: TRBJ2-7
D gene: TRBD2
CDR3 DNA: TGTGCCAGCAGCATAGCTAGCGGGAGGCGCGAGCAGTACTTC
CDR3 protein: CASSIASGRREQYF

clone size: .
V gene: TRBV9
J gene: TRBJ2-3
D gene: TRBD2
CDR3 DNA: TGTGCCAGCAGCGTAGGGACTAGCGTCACAGATACGCAGTATTTT
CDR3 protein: CASSVGTSVTDTQYF

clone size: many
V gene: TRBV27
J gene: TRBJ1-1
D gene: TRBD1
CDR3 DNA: TGTGCCGTCAGGACAGGGGGGGCTTACACTGAAGCTTTCTTT
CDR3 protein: CAVRTGGAYTEAFF

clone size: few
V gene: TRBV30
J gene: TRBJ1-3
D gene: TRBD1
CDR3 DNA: TGTGCCTGTACGGGGCCCGGCAGGGGGCGAGAAAACACCATATATTTT
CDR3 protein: CACTGPGRGRENTIYF

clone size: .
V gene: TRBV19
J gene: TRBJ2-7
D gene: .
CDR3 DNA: TGTGCCAGTAGTGTCTCCGGGGAGGCCTACGAGCAGTACTTC
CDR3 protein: CASSVSGEAYEQYF

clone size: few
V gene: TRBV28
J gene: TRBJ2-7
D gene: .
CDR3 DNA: TGTGCCAGCGGACTCCTTCAAGACGTCGAGCAGTACTTC
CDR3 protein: CASGLLQDVEQYF

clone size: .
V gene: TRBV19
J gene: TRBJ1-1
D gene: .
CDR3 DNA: TGTGCCAGTAGTATTTTGTCAGACCCAGGTACGAACACTGAAGCTTTCTTT
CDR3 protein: CASSILSDPGTNTEAFF

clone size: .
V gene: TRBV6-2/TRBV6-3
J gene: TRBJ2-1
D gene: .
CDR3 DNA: TGTGCCAGCAGTTTGACTAGTGAGCAGTTCTTC
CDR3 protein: CASSLTSEQFF

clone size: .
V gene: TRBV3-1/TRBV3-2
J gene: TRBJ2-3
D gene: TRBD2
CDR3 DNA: TGTGCCAGCAGCCTGAGCGGGAGTGTTACAGATACGCAGTATTTT
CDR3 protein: CASSLSGSVTDTQYF

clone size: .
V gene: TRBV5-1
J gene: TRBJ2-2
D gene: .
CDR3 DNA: TGCGCCAGCAGCTTGGCCCTATTTAACGCGAACACCGGGGAGCTGTTTTTT
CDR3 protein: CASSLALFNANTGELFF

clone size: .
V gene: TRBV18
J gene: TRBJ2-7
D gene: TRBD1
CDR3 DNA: TGTGCCAGCTCACCACCTCGGACAGGGGCCTCCTACGAGCAGTACTTC
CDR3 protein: CASSPPRTGASYEQYF

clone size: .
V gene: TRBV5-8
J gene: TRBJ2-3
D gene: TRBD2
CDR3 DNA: TGTGCCAGCAGCTCCCCGGGGAGCGGGAGTAGGACGGATACGCAGTATTTT
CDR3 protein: CASSSPGSGSRTDTQYF

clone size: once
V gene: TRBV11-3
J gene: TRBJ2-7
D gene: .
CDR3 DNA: TGTGCCAGCAGCCAATACAGGGACTCCTACGAGCAGTACTTC
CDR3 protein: CASSQYRDSYEQYF